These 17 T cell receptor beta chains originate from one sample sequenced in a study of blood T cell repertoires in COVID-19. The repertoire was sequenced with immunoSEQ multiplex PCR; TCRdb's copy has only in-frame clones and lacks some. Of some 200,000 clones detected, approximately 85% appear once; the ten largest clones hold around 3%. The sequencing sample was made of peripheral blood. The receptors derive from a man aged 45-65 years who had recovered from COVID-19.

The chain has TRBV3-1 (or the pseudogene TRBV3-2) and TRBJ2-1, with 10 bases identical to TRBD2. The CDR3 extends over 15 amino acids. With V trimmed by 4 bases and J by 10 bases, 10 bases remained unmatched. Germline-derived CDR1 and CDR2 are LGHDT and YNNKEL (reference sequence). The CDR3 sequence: CASSPTSSGSKEQFF. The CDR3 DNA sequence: TGTGCCAGCAGCCCTACGTCTAGCGGGAGCAAAGAGCAGTTCTTC.

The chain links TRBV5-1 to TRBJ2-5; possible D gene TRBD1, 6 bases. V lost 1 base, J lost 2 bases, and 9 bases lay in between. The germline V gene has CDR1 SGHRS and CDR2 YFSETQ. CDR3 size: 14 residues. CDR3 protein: CASSLIQGQETQYF. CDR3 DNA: TGCGCCAGCAGCTTGATACAGGGTCAAGAGACCCAGTACTTC.

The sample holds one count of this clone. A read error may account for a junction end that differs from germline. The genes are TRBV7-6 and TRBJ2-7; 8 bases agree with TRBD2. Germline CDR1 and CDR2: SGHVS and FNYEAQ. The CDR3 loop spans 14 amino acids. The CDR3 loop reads CASSVAGPTYEQYF. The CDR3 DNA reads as TGTGCCAGCAGCGTAGCGGGGCCGACCTACGAGCAGTACTTC.

In nucleotides, the CDR3 is TGTGCCAGCAGGCCTTACAGGGGAACTAACTATGGCTACACCTTC. Translating gives CASRPYRGTNYGYTF. The genes are TRBV6-5 and TRBJ1-2; 7 bases are shared with TRBD1. There are 15 residues in the CDR3. Germline V CDR1 and CDR2: MNHEY, SVGAGI. V lost 6 bases and J lost 0; bases outside the gene matches: 7.

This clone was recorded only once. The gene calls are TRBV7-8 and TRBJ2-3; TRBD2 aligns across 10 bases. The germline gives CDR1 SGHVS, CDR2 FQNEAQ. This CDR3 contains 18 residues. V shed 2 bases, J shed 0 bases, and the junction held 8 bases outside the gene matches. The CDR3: CASSLMSSGSTSTDTQYF. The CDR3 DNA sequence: TGTGCCAGCAGCTTAATGTCTAGCGGGAGTACTAGCACAGATACGCAGTATTTT. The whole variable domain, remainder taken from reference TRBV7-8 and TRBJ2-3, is GAGVSQSPRYKVAKRGQDVALRCDPISGHVSLFWYQQALGQGPEFLTYFQNEAQLDKSGLPSDRFFAERPEGSVSTLKIQRTQQEDSAVYLCASSLMSSGSTSTDTQYFGPGTRLTVL.

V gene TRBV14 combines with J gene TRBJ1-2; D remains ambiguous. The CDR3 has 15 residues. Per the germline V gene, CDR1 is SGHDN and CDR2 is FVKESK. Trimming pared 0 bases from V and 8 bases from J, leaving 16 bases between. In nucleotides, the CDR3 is TGTGCCAGCAGCCAAGATCGCGGGGATTTGAGAGGCTACACCTTC. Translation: CASSQDRGDLRGYTF.

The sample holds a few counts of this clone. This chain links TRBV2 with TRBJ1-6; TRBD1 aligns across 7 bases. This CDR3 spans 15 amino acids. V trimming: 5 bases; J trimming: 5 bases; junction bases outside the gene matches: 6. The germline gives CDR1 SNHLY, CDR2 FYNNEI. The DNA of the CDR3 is TGTGCCAGCAGTCGCAGGGGGGCCGATAATTCACCCCTCCACTTT. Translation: CASSRRGADNSPLHF. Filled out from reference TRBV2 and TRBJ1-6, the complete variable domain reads EPEVTQTPSHQVTQMGQEVILRCVPISNHLYFYWYRQILGQKVEFLVSFYNNEISEKSEIFDDQFSVERPDGSNFTLKIRSTKLEDSAMYFCASSRRGADNSPLHFGNGTRLTVT.

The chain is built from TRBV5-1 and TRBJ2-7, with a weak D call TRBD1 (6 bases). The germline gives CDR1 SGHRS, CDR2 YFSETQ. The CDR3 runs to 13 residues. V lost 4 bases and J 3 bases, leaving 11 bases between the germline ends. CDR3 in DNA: TGCGCCAGCAGCCCGGGACATCTCTACGAGCAGTACTTC. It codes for CASSPGHLYEQYF.

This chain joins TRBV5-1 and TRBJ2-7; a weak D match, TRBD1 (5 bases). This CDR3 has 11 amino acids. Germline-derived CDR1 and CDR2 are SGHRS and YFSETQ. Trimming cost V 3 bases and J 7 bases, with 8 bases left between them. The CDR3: CASSYDREQYF. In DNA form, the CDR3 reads TGCGCCAGCAGCTACGACAGAGAGCAGTACTTC. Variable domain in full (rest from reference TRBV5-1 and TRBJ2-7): KAGVTQTPRYLIKTRGQQVTLSCSPISGHRSVSWYQQTPGQGLQFLFEYFSETQRNKGNFPGRFSGRQFSNSRSEMNVSTLELGDSALYLCASSYDREQYFGPGTRLTVT.

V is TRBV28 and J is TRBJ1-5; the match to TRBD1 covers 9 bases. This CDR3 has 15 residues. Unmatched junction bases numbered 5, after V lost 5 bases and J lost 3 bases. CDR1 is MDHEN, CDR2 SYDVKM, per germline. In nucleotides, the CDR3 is TGTGCCAGCAGTCTCCGACAGGGGGACAATCAGCCCCAGCATTTT. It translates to CASSLRQGDNQPQHF.

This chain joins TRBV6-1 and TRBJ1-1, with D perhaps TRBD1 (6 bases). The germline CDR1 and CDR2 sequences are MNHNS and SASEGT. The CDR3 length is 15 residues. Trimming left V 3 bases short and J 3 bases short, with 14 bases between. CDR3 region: CASSERDGGHTEAFF. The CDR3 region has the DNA TGTGCCAGCAGTGAGAGAGACGGGGGGCACACTGAAGCTTTCTTT.

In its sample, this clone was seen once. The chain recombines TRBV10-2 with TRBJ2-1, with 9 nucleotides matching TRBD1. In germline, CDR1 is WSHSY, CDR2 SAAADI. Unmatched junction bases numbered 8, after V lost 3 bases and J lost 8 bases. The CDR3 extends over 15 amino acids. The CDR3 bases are TGCGCCAGCAGTGAAGGCGACAGGGGGTTCCATGAGCAGTTCTTC. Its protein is CASSEGDRGFHEQFF.

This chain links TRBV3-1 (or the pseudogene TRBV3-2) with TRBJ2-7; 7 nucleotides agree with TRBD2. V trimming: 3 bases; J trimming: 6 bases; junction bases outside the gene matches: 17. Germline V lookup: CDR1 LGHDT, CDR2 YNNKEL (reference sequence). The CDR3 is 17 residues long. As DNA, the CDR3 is TGTGCCAGCAGCCAGTCCGTACAGGAGGCGGGAGTCACCGAGCAGTACTTC. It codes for CASSQSVQEAGVTEQYF.

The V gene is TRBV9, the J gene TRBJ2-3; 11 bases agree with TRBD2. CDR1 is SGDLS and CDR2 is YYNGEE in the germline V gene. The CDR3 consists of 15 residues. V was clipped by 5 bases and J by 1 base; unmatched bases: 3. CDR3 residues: CASSGTSGRTDTQYF. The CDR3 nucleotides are TGTGCCAGCAGTGGGACTAGCGGACGCACAGATACGCAGTATTTT.

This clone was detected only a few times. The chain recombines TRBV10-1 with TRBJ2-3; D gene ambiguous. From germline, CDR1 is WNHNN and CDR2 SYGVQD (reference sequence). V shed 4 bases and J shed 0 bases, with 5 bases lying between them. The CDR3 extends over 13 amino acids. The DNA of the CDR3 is TGCGCCAGCAGTGGAGTGAGCACAGATACGCAGTATTTT. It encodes CASSGVSTDTQYF.

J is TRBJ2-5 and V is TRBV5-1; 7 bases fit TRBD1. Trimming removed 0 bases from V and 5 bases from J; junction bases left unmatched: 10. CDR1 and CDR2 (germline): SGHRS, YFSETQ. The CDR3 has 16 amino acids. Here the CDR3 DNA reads TGCGCCAGCAGCTTGGCCGGGACAGCCAGCCAGGAGACCCAGTACTTC. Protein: CASSLAGTASQETQYF. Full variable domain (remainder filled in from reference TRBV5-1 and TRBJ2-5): KAGVTQTPRYLIKTRGQQVTLSCSPISGHRSVSWYQQTPGQGLQFLFEYFSETQRNKGNFPGRFSGRQFSNSRSEMNVSTLELGDSALYLCASSLAGTASQETQYFGPGTRLLVL.

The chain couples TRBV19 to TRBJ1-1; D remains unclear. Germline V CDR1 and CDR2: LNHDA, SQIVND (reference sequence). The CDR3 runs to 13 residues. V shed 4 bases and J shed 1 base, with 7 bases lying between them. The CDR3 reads CASSTRENTEAFF. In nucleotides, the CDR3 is TGTGCCAGTAGTACGAGGGAGAACACTGAAGCTTTCTTT.